A single sample gave rise to the 29 T cell receptor beta chains below, sequenced in a study of T cell changes during pregnancy in multiple sclerosis. This table comes from immunoSEQ multiplex PCR, and its TCRdb copy is limited to in-frame clones, with some not included. The data contain about 40,000 clones, almost 95% of them seen just once; the ten biggest clones take up about 0.33%. The source material was CD4+ T cells from peripheral blood mononuclear cells, sampled after pregnancy. The receptors come from a female donor with multiple sclerosis, enrolled in a pregnancy study.

CDR3 residues: CASSWVGQEGEQYF. In DNA, the CDR3 is TGCGCCAGCAGCTGGGTGGGACAGGAAGGCGAGCAGTACTTC. This chain joins TRBV5-1 and TRBJ2-7; 8 bases map to TRBD1. CDR1 SGHRS and CDR2 YFSETQ come from the germline V gene. Trimming took 3 bases from V and 6 from J; bases not matched to a gene: 8. The CDR3 is 14 amino acids.

This clone was seen only once. The junction differs from germline at one of its ends, possibly a read error. This chain connects TRBV7-7 to TRBJ2-2; 7 bases align to TRBD1. The length of the CDR3 is 14 residues. Per germline, CDR1 SSHAT and CDR2 FNYEAQ (reference sequence). The CDR3, as DNA: TGTGCTAGCAGCTCAGACAGGGCTACCGGGGAGCTGTTTTTT. Encoded protein: CASSSDRATGELFF.

This chain links TRBV5-1 with TRBJ1-1, with 10 bases identical to TRBD1. V trimming: 4 bases; J trimming: 6 bases; junction bases outside the gene matches: 3. The CDR3 runs 13 residues. Per germline, CDR1 SGHRS and CDR2 YFSETQ. CDR3 protein: CASSPGQGAEAFF. The CDR3 coding sequence is TGCGCCAGCAGCCCAGGACAGGGGGCTGAAGCTTTCTTT.

This chain uses TRBV6-5 with TRBJ2-5; the D is unclear. The V gene lost 6 bases and the J gene lost 5 bases, with 16 bases spanning the gap. Germline-derived CDR1 and CDR2 are MNHEY and SVGAGI. This CDR3 spans 14 amino acids. In DNA form, the CDR3 reads TGTGCCAGCAGGAGCTCTTATCCCGCGGAGACCCAGTACTTC. This gives the protein CASRSSYPAETQYF.

The J gene is TRBJ2-1, the V gene TRBV7-2; TRBD2 might be the D (6 bases). Trimming took off 5 bases at V and 6 bases at J, with 17 bases between the two ends. This CDR3 has 15 residues. The germline V gene encodes CDR1 SGHTA and CDR2 FQGNSA. DNA of the CDR3: TGTGCCAGCAGCCCTCCGGGACTCACCATCAATGAGCAGTTCTTC. Translated, it gives CASSPPGLTINEQFF.

The chain carries TRBV7-3 and TRBJ2-1, with TRBD1 matching 7 bases. Trimming cost V 4 bases and J 12 bases; bases outside gene matches: 6. Germline CDR1 SGHTA, CDR2 FQGTGA. The CDR3 contains 12 residues. The CDR3 sequence is CASSSHTGVQFF. In DNA, the CDR3 is TGTGCCAGCAGCTCACACACAGGGGTGCAGTTCTTC.

The chain is built from TRBV6-1 and TRBJ1-6; the D gene is possibly TRBD1 (5 bases). V shed 5 bases and J shed 7 bases, with 12 bases lying between them. Germline V gene sequence: CDR1 MNHNS, CDR2 SASEGT. This CDR3 comprises 14 residues. DNA of the CDR3: TGTGCCAGCAGTACGACAGAAAAAAATTCACCCCTCCACTTT. Amino acids: CASSTTEKNSPLHF.

The V and J genes are TRBV10-2 and TRBJ2-5; TRBD2 aligns across 8 bases. Germline V gene data show CDR1 as WSHSY and CDR2 as SAAADI. The CDR3 sequence is 14 residues long. V shed 2 bases, J shed 10 bases, and the junction held 9 bases outside the gene matches. The CDR3 reads CASSETREGVFQYF. DNA for the CDR3: TGCGCCAGCAGTGAGACCCGGGAGGGGGTGTTCCAGTACTTC.

The gene calls are TRBV7-6 and TRBJ2-5; 10 bases line up with TRBD2. Germline assignment: CDR1 SGHVS and CDR2 FNYEAQ. The junction had 15 bases not matched to a gene; V was cut back by 4 bases and J by 7 bases. The CDR3 loop spans 17 amino acids. The CDR3 bases are TGTGCCAGCAGCTCCCAGTTTAGCGGGGGGCCATATCGGACCCAGTACTTC. Its translation: CASSSQFSGGPYRTQYF. The variable domain in full, completed from reference TRBV7-6 and TRBJ2-5, reads GAGVSQSPRYKVTKRGQDVALRCDPISGHVSLYWYRQALGQGPEFLTYFNYEAQQDKSGLPNDRFSAERPEGSISTLTIQRTEQRDSAMYRCASSSQFSGGPYRTQYFGPGTRLLVL.

The chain carries TRBV4-2 and TRBJ1-1; tentative D call: TRBD1 (5 bases). Trimming pared 1 base from V and 0 bases from J, leaving 9 bases between. There are 15 residues in the CDR3. Germline assignment: CDR1 LGHNA and CDR2 YNFKEQ. CDR3 in DNA: TGTGCCAGCAGCCAAGTGGCAGGGATGAACACTGAAGCTTTCTTT. This translates into CASSQVAGMNTEAFF.

This clone was seen just once. V gene TRBV6-5 combines with J gene TRBJ1-2; D gene uncertain. This CDR3 is built from 13 residues. Germline V gene sequence: CDR1 MNHEY, CDR2 SVGAGI. V was shortened by 10 bases and J by 5 bases, with 17 bases between the two germline ends. CDR3 in DNA: TGTGCCACCCTCCCGGGAGTCGGGTATGGCTACACCTTC. The encoded protein is CATLPGVGYGYTF.

This clone is a singleton in its sample. V is TRBV10-1 and J is TRBJ2-7; tentatively, D is TRBD2 (5 bases). The germline V gene has CDR1 WNHNN and CDR2 SYGVQD (reference sequence). Trimming removed 3 bases from V and 0 bases from J, with 6 bases in between. This CDR3 has 13 amino acids. The CDR3 protein is CASSDGNSYEQYF. CDR3 nucleotides: TGCGCCAGCAGTGACGGGAACTCCTACGAGCAGTACTTC.

The chain joins TRBV15 to TRBJ1-6; D not resolved. V lost 4 bases to trimming and J lost 1 base, with 8 bases between them. Germline CDR1 reads LNHNV; CDR2 reads YYDKDF (reference sequence). CDR3 size: 15 residues. CDR3 sequence (DNA): TGTGCCACCAGCACTAGGAAGTCCTATAATTCACCCCTCCACTTT. This encodes CATSTRKSYNSPLHF.

This clone was seen a handful of times. J is TRBJ1-6 and V is TRBV5-6, with 10 bases identical to TRBD1. The length of the CDR3 is 17 residues. After removal of 2 bases from V and 4 bases from J, the junction contained 6 bases not matched to a gene. Germline V gene data show CDR1 as SGHDT and CDR2 as YYEEEE. CDR3 amino acids: CASSFTRDRGYNSPLHF. The CDR3 DNA follows: TGTGCCAGCAGCTTTACCCGGGACAGGGGATATAATTCACCCCTCCACTTT.

The V gene is TRBV2, the J gene TRBJ1-3; tentatively, D is TRBD1 (6 bases). This CDR3 contains 13 residues. Trimming took off 4 bases at V and 4 bases at J, with 8 bases between the two ends. Germline V CDR1 and CDR2: SNHLY, FYNNEI. CDR3 region: CASSGTDGNTIYF. The CDR3 DNA is TGTGCCAGCAGTGGGACAGACGGAAACACCATATATTTT. The full variable domain, its missing parts supplied by reference TRBV2 and TRBJ1-3, is EPEVTQTPSHQVTQMGQEVILRCVPISNHLYFYWYRQILGQKVEFLVSFYNNEISEKSEIFDDQFSVERPDGSNFTLKIRSTKLEDSAMYFCASSGTDGNTIYFGEGSWLTVV.

This sequence joins TRBV7-9 and TRBJ2-3, with 10 nucleotides matching TRBD1. The ends lost 6 bases at V and 1 base at J; junction bases unmatched: 4. CDR3 size: 15 residues. CDR1 and CDR2 from the germline V gene are SEHNR and FQNEAQ (reference sequence). The CDR3 nucleotides are TGTGCCAGCAGAACCGGGACAGGGGGCACAGATACGCAGTATTTT. Its translation: CASRTGTGGTDTQYF.

The chain recombines TRBV6-1 with TRBJ2-1; D may be TRBD2 (7 bases). The CDR3 has 14 amino acids. Looked up from germline, CDR1 is MNHNS and CDR2 is SASEGT. The CDR3 DNA reads as TGTGACAGGGAGGGGTTCGGGATGGTCAATGAGCAGTTCTTC. Translation gives CDREGFGMVNEQFF.

This clone was detected only once. This sequence joins TRBV4-2 and TRBJ2-1; the match to TRBD1 covers 11 bases. The junction had 4 bases not matched to a gene; V was cut back by 1 base and J by 5 bases. Per the germline V gene, CDR1 is LGHNA and CDR2 is YNFKEQ. CDR3 size: 16 residues. CDR3 nucleotide sequence: TGTGCCAGCAGCCAAGGACGGGACAGGGGGGACAATGAGCAGTTCTTC. It yields the protein CASSQGRDRGDNEQFF.

The chain links TRBV11-3 to TRBJ2-1; D is perhaps TRBD2 (6 bases). CDR3 size: 17 residues. Germline V CDR1 and CDR2: SGHNT, YENEEA. V shed 1 base and J shed 5 bases, with 18 bases lying between them. The chain's CDR3 is CASSLGRGTSTNNEQFF. The CDR3 coding sequence is TGTGCCAGCAGCTTAGGTCGGGGGACTTCAACCAACAATGAGCAGTTCTTC.

The chain is built from TRBV2 and TRBJ1-6, with a tentative D call TRBD1 (6 bases). The CDR3 spans 14 residues. CDR1 and CDR2 (germline): SNHLY, FYNNEI. V was clipped by 7 bases and J by 7 bases, with 14 bases between them. CDR3 protein: CASIMQTGNSPLHF. The CDR3 DNA reads as TGTGCCAGCATTATGCAGACAGGCAATTCACCCCTCCACTTT. The full variable domain, rest sourced from reference TRBV2 and TRBJ1-6, is EPEVTQTPSHQVTQMGQEVILRCVPISNHLYFYWYRQILGQKVEFLVSFYNNEISEKSEIFDDQFSVERPDGSNFTLKIRSTKLEDSAMYFCASIMQTGNSPLHFGNGTRLTVT.

The chain has TRBV14 and TRBJ1-6; D remains ambiguous. The CDR3 length is 14 residues. Germline V CDR1 and CDR2: SGHDN, FVKESK. Trimming removed 1 base at V and 9 bases at J, with 10 bases between. The CDR3 here is CASSQARIPSPLHF. Here the CDR3 DNA reads TGTGCCAGCAGCCAAGCCAGGATACCTTCACCCCTCCACTTT. Together with reference TRBV14 and TRBJ1-6, the CDR3 gives the full variable domain: EAGVTQFPSHSVIEKGQTVTLRCDPISGHDNLYWYRRVMGKEIKFLLHFVKESKQDESGMPNNRFLAERTGGTYSTLKVQPAELEDSGVYFCASSQARIPSPLHFGNGTRLTVT.

The chain has TRBV6-5 and TRBJ2-7; D is uncertain. The germline V gene has CDR1 MNHEY and CDR2 SVGAGI. Trimming removed 0 bases at V and 7 bases at J, with 4 bases between. This CDR3 is 11 amino acids long. DNA for the CDR3: TGTGCCAGCAGTTACTCAGCGGAGCAGTACTTC. Residues: CASSYSAEQYF.

J is TRBJ2-5 and V is TRBV5-1, with 9 bases aligning to TRBD2. Germline V gene data show CDR1 as SGHRS and CDR2 as YFSETQ. V was clipped by 4 bases and J by 2 bases; unmatched bases: 3. CDR3 length: 14 amino acids. CDR3 nucleotide sequence: TGCGCCAGCAGCGCTAGCGGGGATCAAGAGACCCAGTACTTC. It specifies CASSASGDQETQYF.

The V gene is TRBV5-1, the J gene TRBJ2-7; D ambiguous. Germline CDR1 SGHRS, CDR2 YFSETQ. Trimming took 1 base from V and 5 from J, leaving 13 bases between them. There are 14 residues in the CDR3. This chain's CDR3 is CASSLSGHLNEQYF. CDR3 DNA: TGCGCCAGCAGCTTGTCAGGCCATTTGAACGAGCAGTACTTC.

The chain employs TRBV2 and TRBJ1-4; tentatively, D is TRBD1 (5 bases). The germline V gene has CDR1 SNHLY and CDR2 FYNNEI. Trimming left V 8 bases short and J 5 bases short, with 9 bases between. CDR3 length equals 12 residues. CDR3 sequence: CASDSENEKLFF. In DNA form, the CDR3 reads TGTGCCAGCGACAGCGAGAATGAAAAACTGTTTTTT.

This chain connects TRBV5-8 to TRBJ1-5; 8 bases map to TRBD1. Germline V lookup: CDR1 SGHTS, CDR2 YDEGEE. The CDR3 is 17 residues long. J gave up 3 bases and V 7 bases, and 15 bases lay outside the gene matches. The chain's CDR3 is CASGHGQGRYNNQPQHF. The DNA of the CDR3 is TGTGCCAGCGGTCATGGACAGGGCAGGTACAACAATCAGCCCCAGCATTTT.

The chain employs TRBV6-5 and TRBJ1-1; D is uncertain. The CDR3 totals 15 residues. CDR1 is MNHEY, CDR2 SVGAGI, per germline. Trimming took 6 bases from V and 4 from J, leaving 18 bases between them. The CDR3 DNA is TGTGCCAGCAGGGTAACTCCCGGGGATGTCACTGAAGCTTTCTTT. This encodes CASRVTPGDVTEAFF.

The genes are TRBV19 and TRBJ1-6; 8 positions match TRBD1. Germline-derived CDR1 and CDR2 are LNHDA and SQIVND (reference sequence). The CDR3 has 14 residues. V dropped 7 bases and J dropped 9; count of bases not matched to a gene: 8. CDR3 region: CASTPRGLGSPLHF. The CDR3 coding sequence is TGTGCCAGTACCCCCAGGGGGCTGGGTTCACCCCTCCACTTT.

CDR3 sequence: CASSPPMGQGAVGNTIYF. CDR3 DNA: TGTGCCAGCTCACCACCGATGGGACAGGGGGCGGTTGGAAACACCATATATTTT. The V call is TRBV18, the J call TRBJ1-3, with 12 bases matching TRBD1. The CDR3 loop spans 18 amino acids. Germline assignment: CDR1 KGHSH and CDR2 LQKENI. J was trimmed by 3 bases and V by 0 bases; bases with no gene match: 6.